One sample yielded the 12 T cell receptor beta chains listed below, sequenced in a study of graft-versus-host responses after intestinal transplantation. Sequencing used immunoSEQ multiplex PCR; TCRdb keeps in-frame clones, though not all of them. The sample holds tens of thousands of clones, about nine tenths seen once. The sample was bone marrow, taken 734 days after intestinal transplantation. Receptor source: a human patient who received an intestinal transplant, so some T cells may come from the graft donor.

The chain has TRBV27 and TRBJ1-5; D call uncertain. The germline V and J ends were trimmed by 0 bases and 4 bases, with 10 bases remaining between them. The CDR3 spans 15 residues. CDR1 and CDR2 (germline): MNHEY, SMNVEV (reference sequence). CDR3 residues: CASSLSSDGNQPQHF. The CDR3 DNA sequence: TGTGCCAGCAGTTTATCCTCAGACGGAAATCAGCCCCAGCATTTT.

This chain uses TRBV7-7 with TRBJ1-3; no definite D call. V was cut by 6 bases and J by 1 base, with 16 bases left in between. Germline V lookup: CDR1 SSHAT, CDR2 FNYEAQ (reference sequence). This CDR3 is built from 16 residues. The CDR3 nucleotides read TGTGCCAGCAGTGGACTGGAGAGGGAATCTGGAAACACCATATATTTT. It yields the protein CASSGLERESGNTIYF.

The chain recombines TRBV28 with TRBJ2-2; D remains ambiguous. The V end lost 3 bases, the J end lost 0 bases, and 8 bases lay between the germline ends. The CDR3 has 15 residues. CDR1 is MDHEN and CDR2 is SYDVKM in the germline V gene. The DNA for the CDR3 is TGTGCCAGCAGTTTTCTATGGCCGAACACCGGGGAGCTGTTTTTT. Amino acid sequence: CASSFLWPNTGELFF.

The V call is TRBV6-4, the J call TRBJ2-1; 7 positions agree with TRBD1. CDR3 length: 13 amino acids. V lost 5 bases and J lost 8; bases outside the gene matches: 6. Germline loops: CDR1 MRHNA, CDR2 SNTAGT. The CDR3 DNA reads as TGTGCCAGCAGTTTCGAGACAGGGCATGAGCAGTTCTTC. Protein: CASSFETGHEQFF.

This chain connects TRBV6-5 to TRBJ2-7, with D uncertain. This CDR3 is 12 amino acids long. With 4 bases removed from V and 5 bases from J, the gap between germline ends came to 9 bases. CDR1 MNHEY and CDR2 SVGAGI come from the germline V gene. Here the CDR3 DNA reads TGTGCCAGCAGTTCGTACATAAACGAGCAGTACTTC. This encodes CASSSYINEQYF.

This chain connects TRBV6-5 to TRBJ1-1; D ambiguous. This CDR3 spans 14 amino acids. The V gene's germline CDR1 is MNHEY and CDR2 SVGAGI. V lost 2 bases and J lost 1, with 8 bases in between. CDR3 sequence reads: CASSYRGKNTEAFF. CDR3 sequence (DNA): TGTGCCAGCAGTTACCGAGGGAAGAACACTGAAGCTTTCTTT.

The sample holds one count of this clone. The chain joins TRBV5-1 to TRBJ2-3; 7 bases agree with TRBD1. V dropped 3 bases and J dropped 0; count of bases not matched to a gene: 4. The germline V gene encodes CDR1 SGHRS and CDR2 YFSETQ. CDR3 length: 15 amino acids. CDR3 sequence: CASSSGQPSTDTQYF. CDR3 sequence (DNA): TGCGCCAGCAGCTCGGGACAGCCTAGCACAGATACGCAGTATTTT.

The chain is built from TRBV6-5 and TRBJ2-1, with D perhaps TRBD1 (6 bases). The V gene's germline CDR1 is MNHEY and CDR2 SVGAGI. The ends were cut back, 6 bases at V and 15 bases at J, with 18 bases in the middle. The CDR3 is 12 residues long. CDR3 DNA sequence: TGTGCCAGCAGGACTCGGGAAGGGACACCGTTCTTC. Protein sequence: CASRTREGTPFF.

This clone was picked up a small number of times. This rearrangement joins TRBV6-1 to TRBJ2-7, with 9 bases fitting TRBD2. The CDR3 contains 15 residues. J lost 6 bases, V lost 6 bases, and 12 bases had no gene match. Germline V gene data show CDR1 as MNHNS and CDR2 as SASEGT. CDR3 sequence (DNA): TGTGCCAGCAGCGGAAGCGGGAGGACTCTTGGCGAGCAGTACTTC. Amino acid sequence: CASSGSGRTLGEQYF.

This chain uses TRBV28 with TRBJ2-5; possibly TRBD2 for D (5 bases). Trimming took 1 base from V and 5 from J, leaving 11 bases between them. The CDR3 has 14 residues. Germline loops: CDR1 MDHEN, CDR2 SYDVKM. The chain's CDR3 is CASSLSWGVETQYF. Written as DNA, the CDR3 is TGTGCCAGCAGTTTATCGTGGGGAGTCGAGACCCAGTACTTC.

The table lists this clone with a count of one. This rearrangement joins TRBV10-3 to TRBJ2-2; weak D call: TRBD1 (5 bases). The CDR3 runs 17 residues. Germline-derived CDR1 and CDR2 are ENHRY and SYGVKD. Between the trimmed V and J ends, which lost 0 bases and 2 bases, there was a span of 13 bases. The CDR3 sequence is CAISESNPDINTGELFF. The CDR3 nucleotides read TGTGCCATCAGTGAGTCGAACCCGGACATCAACACCGGGGAGCTGTTTTTT.

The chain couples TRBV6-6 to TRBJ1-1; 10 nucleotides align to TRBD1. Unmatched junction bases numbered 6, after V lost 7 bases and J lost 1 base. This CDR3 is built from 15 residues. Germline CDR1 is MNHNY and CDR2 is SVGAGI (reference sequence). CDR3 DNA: TGTGCCAGCACCGACAGGGACAGGGGGAACACTGAAGCTTTCTTT. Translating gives CASTDRDRGNTEAFF.